A selection of T cell receptor beta chains follows, all from one sample in a study of blood T cells in healthy people across ages. One entry per CDR3 protein, called by TCRdb with MiXCR from the 5' RACE reads. This table holds some 1.8 million distinct CDR3 sequences, about 39% found once. The sample comprised blood. These receptors were taken from a human donor in good health. CDR3s leave out the opening cysteine and the closing phenylalanine or tryptophan. The D gene is left open where the match is weak. Expanded clones are given a class, and other clones once, few, many or no size at all.

D: .; J: TRBJ1-6; V: TRBV10-3; size: .; CDR3: AIRSGEGYNSPLH
D: .; J: TRBJ2-1; V: TRBV27; size: .; CDR3: ASSPGRGAYNEQF
D: .; J: TRBJ1-2; V: TRBV20-1; size: .; CDR3: SARGAIANYGYT
D: .; J: TRBJ1-4; V: TRBV5-1; size: .; CDR3: ASSFPGTPEKLF
D: .; J: TRBJ2-3; V: TRBV6-5; size: many; CDR3: ASSYPHTDTQY
D: .; J: TRBJ1-2; V: TRBV20-1; size: few; CDR3: SATSFQGANYGYT
D: .; J: TRBJ1-2; V: TRBV5-1; size: many; CDR3: ASSLAGNYGYT
D: .; J: TRBJ1-2; V: TRBV13; size: .; CDR3: ASSLMADWNYGYT
D: TRBD1; J: TRBJ1-1; V: TRBV7-2; size: .; CDR3: ASSLRTGGEAF
D: .; J: TRBJ2-1; V: TRBV3-1; size: few; CDR3: ASSQDWGGNEQF
D: .; J: TRBJ1-1; V: TRBV4-1; size: .; CDR3: ASNDRNGNTEAF
D: .; J: TRBJ1-4; V: TRBV20-1; size: .; CDR3: SATPGLEEKLF
D: TRBD1; J: TRBJ2-7; V: TRBV5-1; size: few; CDR3: ASRGQGGIIYEQY
D: TRBD1; J: TRBJ1-1; V: TRBV12-3/TRBV12-4; size: few; CDR3: ASSRQGDTTEAF
D: .; J: TRBJ2-2; V: TRBV12-3/TRBV12-4; size: few; CDR3: ASSNSQAGELF
D: .; J: TRBJ2-1; V: TRBV6-6; size: .; CDR3: ASSKLASHEQF
D: TRBD1; J: TRBJ2-5; V: TRBV7-8; size: .; CDR3: ASRQGTGDETQY
D: TRBD1; J: TRBJ2-2; V: TRBV5-1; size: once; CDR3: ASSSQGATGELF
D: .; J: TRBJ2-7; V: TRBV21-1; size: .; CDR3: ASSTGGGAILTTYEQY
D: .; J: TRBJ2-2; V: TRBV27; size: .; CDR3: ASSLSWGTGELF
D: .; J: TRBJ2-7; V: TRBV20-1; size: .; CDR3: SASATGTGKEAQY
D: .; J: TRBJ2-6; V: TRBV5-1; size: few; CDR3: ASTSQPSGANVLT
D: TRBD1; J: TRBJ1-2; V: TRBV6-1; size: few; CDR3: ASNQDRAAHGYT
D: TRBD1; J: TRBJ2-1; V: TRBV4-3; size: .; CDR3: ASSQNGLGGGDEQF
D: TRBD2; J: TRBJ2-5; V: TRBV4-2; size: few; CDR3: ASSPASGNQETQY
D: .; J: TRBJ1-1; V: TRBV20-1; size: .; CDR3: SAFGLDRNTEAF
D: TRBD2; J: TRBJ2-1; V: TRBV24-1; size: few; CDR3: ATSDRPGLAGVNEQF
D: .; J: TRBJ1-2; V: TRBV7-8; size: few; CDR3: ASSPVSLSQYT
D: TRBD1; J: TRBJ1-1; V: TRBV7-2; size: .; CDR3: ASSLGDRPNTEAF
D: .; J: TRBJ1-4; V: TRBV2; size: few; CDR3: ASSVAPSGRKLF
D: .; J: TRBJ1-1; V: TRBV6-5; size: .; CDR3: ASSPIRGTEAF
D: TRBD1; J: TRBJ2-7; V: TRBV29-1; size: few; CDR3: SVRGQGYEQY
D: .; J: TRBJ2-7; V: TRBV2; size: .; CDR3: ASTASYSYEQY
D: .; J: TRBJ2-3; V: TRBV24-1; size: .; CDR3: AKPNGIVCADTQY
D: TRBD2; J: .; V: TRBV5-1; size: .; CDR3: ASSRQLAIGETQY
D: TRBD1; J: TRBJ2-4; V: TRBV12-3/TRBV12-4; size: .; CDR3: ASHRGLQGAGEQY
D: TRBD1; J: TRBJ2-3; V: TRBV20-1; size: once; CDR3: SANDRDRVIDTQY
D: TRBD1; J: TRBJ2-3; V: TRBV20-1; size: .; CDR3: SAPGGTGSTDTQY
D: TRBD1; J: TRBJ1-2; V: TRBV12-3/TRBV12-4; size: .; CDR3: ASSRHRQGGNHGYT
D: TRBD1; J: TRBJ1-2; V: TRBV6-2/TRBV6-3; size: .; CDR3: ASSPWDSLYYGYT
D: .; J: TRBJ2-5; V: TRBV7-2; size: few; CDR3: ASSLNPRPQETQY
D: .; J: TRBJ2-5; V: TRBV3-1; size: .; CDR3: ASSPPGLETQY
D: .; J: .; V: TRBV7-2; size: few; CDR3: ASSLGLDSPYEQY
D: TRBD1; J: TRBJ2-2; V: TRBV20-1; size: .; CDR3: SARDRVNTGELF
D: TRBD2; J: TRBJ2-3; V: TRBV12-5; size: .; CDR3: ASGGLGIPDTQY
D: .; J: TRBJ1-2; V: TRBV27; size: few; CDR3: ASMTDGNFYGYT
D: .; J: TRBJ1-5; V: TRBV4-3; size: .; CDR3: ASSQDLWASNQPQH
D: .; J: TRBJ2-1; V: TRBV10-3; size: .; CDR3: AIMGASEYNEQF
D: TRBD2; J: TRBJ2-5; V: TRBV20-1; size: many; CDR3: SATPGGLMDQETQY
D: .; J: TRBJ1-1; V: TRBV7-3; size: .; CDR3: ASSRLSDTEAF
D: .; J: TRBJ1-2; V: TRBV20-1; size: .; CDR3: SARVHGASAYGYT
D: .; J: TRBJ2-7; V: TRBV2; size: few; CDR3: ASSGTPFSYEQY
D: TRBD1; J: TRBJ2-7; V: TRBV29-1; size: .; CDR3: SANRGTGVHEQY
D: .; J: TRBJ2-7; V: TRBV11-2; size: few; CDR3: ASSSLVPGLRRAISPSEQY